Sequencing of this T cell receptor (beta chain) was carried out in a study of blood T cell repertoires in COVID-19. Study-wide background: The samples span acute and convalescent COVID-19 from the United States, Italy and Spain. Sources were T cells, B-cell-depleted T cells, or PBMCs; the material itself was cDNA or gDNA.

Assay used: immunoSEQ multiplex PCR; TCRdb lists only in-frame clones, some missing. The sample records about 120,000 clones, 70% to 90% being singletons. The trim removed 3 bases at V and 4 bases at J, leaving 7 bases unmatched. The CDR3 length is 16 residues. Looked up from germline, CDR1 is PRHDT and CDR2 is FYEKMQ (reference sequence). This TCR derives from a man aged 40-50 years with acute or convalescent COVID-19. V and J are TRBV13 and TRBJ2-3, with TRBD1 matching over 10 bases. Sequencing was done on a sample of peripheral blood. For the CDR3, the DNA is TGTGCCAGCAGCTTGGACCGGGACAGGGGAGCAGATACGCAGTATTTT. Its protein is CASSLDRDRGADTQYF. The whole variable domain, remainder taken from reference TRBV13 and TRBJ2-3, is AAGVIQSPRHLIKEKRETATLKCYPIPRHDTVYWYQQGPGQDPQFLISFYEKMQSDKGSIPDRFSAQQFSDYHSELNMSSLELGDSALYFCASSLDRDRGADTQYFGPGTRLTVL.